The rows below give T cell receptor beta chains drawn from one sample of a study of T cell repertoires in cytomegalovirus infection. A single record per CDR3 protein comes from TCRdb applying MiXCR to the reads. The table records 250,000 to 300,000 distinct CDR3 sequences, around 25% of them present only once. Specimen: PBMCs. These receptors all come from a human donor in good health (CMV status not recorded). Some clones in this sample may be carry-over from other donors' samples. Both conserved end residues are part of each CDR3. The D gene is left open where the match is weak. Clone size is given for some rows only: seen once, a few or many times, or a class if the clone is expanded.

CDR3 length,clone size,V gene,D gene,J gene,CDR3 protein,CDR3 DNA
12,few,TRBV7-2,-,TRBJ2-5,CASSRPTETQYF,TGTGCCAGCAGCCGACCAACAGAGACCCAGTACTTC
14,many,TRBV7-2,-,TRBJ2-1,CASSPESTFSGKFF,TGTGCCAGCAGCCCCGAGTCTACTTTCAGTGGGAAGTTCTTC
13,-,TRBV2,TRBD1,TRBJ1-2,CASRPGQGYGYTF,TGTGCCAGCAGGCCGGGACAGGGGTATGGCTACACCTTC
17,few,TRBV4-2,-,TRBJ1-5,CASSQGGPHPTNQPQHF,TGTGCCAGCAGCCAAGGCGGGCCTCACCCGACCAATCAGCCCCAGCATTTT
18,few,TRBV14,TRBD2,TRBJ2-3,CASSHGTSGRWYTDTQYF,TGTGCCAGCAGCCATGGGACTAGCGGGAGATGGTATACAGATACGCAGTATTTT
16,few,TRBV15,-,TRBJ2-1,CATSRGRAGSYNEQFF,TGTGCCACCAGCAGAGGACGGGCGGGCTCCTACAATGAGCAGTTCTTC
15,-,TRBV6-2/TRBV6-3,-,TRBJ1-5,CASLPSGRSNQPQHF,TGTGCCAGCCTACCCAGTGGGAGAAGCAATCAGCCCCAGCATTTT
14,-,TRBV19,-,TRBJ1-1,CASSTQGTNTEAFF,TGTGCCAGTAGTACACAGGGCACGAACACTGAAGCTTTCTTT
14,-,TRBV28,TRBD1,TRBJ2-1,CASTRSRGHNEQFF,TGTGCCAGCACCCGGAGCAGGGGGCATAATGAGCAGTTCTTC
16,few,TRBV2,TRBD1,TRBJ1-5,CASRGTGALSNQPQHF,TGTGCCAGCAGGGGCACAGGGGCCCTTAGCAATCAGCCCCAGCATTTT
14,-,TRBV20-1,-,TRBJ2-1,CSARGILVYNEQFF,TGCAGTGCAAGAGGGATTTTGGTTTACAATGAGCAGTTCTTC
13,-,TRBV29-1,TRBD1,TRBJ1-2,CSVGDRGGYGYTF,TGCAGCGTAGGGGACAGGGGTGGCTATGGCTACACCTTC
16,few,TRBV12-3/TRBV12-4,TRBD1,TRBJ2-1,CASSFSPGQGTNEQFF,TGTGCCAGCAGTTTCTCCCCCGGACAGGGGACGAATGAGCAGTTCTTC
15,-,TRBV6-5,-,TRBJ1-5,CASSPLRQFNQPQHF,TGTGCCAGCAGCCCCCTGAGACAGTTCAATCAGCCCCAGCATTTT
14,few,TRBV12-3/TRBV12-4,TRBD1,TRBJ2-7,CASSPRQGVNEQYF,TGTGCCAGCAGCCCCCGACAGGGGGTCAACGAGCAGTACTTC
13,-,TRBV2,-,TRBJ1-1,CASRTGMNTEAFF,TGTGCCAGCAGAACAGGGATGAACACTGAAGCTTTCTTT
13,few,TRBV11-2,TRBD2,TRBJ2-7,CASSLDREDEQYF,TGTGCCAGCAGCTTAGATCGGGAGGACGAGCAGTACTTC
17,-,TRBV5-1,TRBD1,TRBJ2-1,CASSFGDGTGIYNEQFF,TGCGCCAGCAGCTTCGGGGACGGGACAGGGATCTACAATGAGCAGTTCTTC
15,few,TRBV7-6,-,TRBJ1-3,CASSARGSSGNTIYF,TGTGCCAGCAGCGCCCGGGGGAGCTCTGGAAACACCATATATTTT
16,many,TRBV28,TRBD1,TRBJ2-6,CASSSFRGPGANVLTF,TGTGCCAGCAGTTCATTCAGGGGGCCTGGGGCCAACGTCCTGACTTTC
14,many,TRBV28,TRBD2,TRBJ2-3,CASRIAGGGDTQYF,TGTGCCAGCAGGATAGCGGGGGGAGGGGATACGCAGTATTTT
16,-,TRBV4-1,TRBD1,TRBJ1-1,CASSQGTGGRRTEAFF,TGCGCCAGCAGCCAGGGGACAGGGGGGAGACGGACTGAAGCTTTCTTT
15,few,TRBV3-1,TRBD1,TRBJ2-5,CASSQGQGSGETQYF,TGTGCCAGCAGCCAAGGACAGGGGTCGGGGGAGACCCAGTACTTC
15,-,TRBV29-1,TRBD1,TRBJ2-3,CSVDGARTGADTQYF,TGCAGCGTTGACGGGGCAAGAACAGGGGCAGATACGCAGTATTTT
13,-,TRBV3-1,-,TRBJ1-1,CASRGGGETEAFF,TGTGCCAGCAGGGGGGGGGGCGAGACTGAAGCTTTCTTT
13,-,TRBV12-3/TRBV12-4,-,TRBJ1-1,CASRVTDGTEAFF,TGTGCCAGCAGAGTTACCGATGGCACTGAAGCTTTCTTT